The T cell receptor (beta chain) under discussion was sequenced for a study of memory CD4+ T cells and cytomegalovirus serostatus. Study observations and caveats: About 40% of the roughly 150 known CMV-associated TCRbeta sequences appeared in CD4+ memory.

The sort gate was single viable CD3+CD4+CD8-CD45RO+ cells for memory CD4+ T cells. Serum IgG to CMV pp150, pp28, p38 and p52 defined serostatus. Total CD4+ T cells were enriched by CD4 positive selection. Germline values: CDR1 MGHRA, CDR2 YSYEKL. This CDR3 contains 15 residues. V dropped 4 bases and J dropped 4 bases, with 16 bases sitting between them. Sequenced by immunoSEQ multiplex PCR; TCRdb stores in-frame clones only, minus some. The sample carries 52,000 or so clones, around 78% recorded once. On this clone itself: As yet, its antigen is unknown.

The V gene is TRBV4-1, the J gene TRBJ1-1, with D perhaps TRBD1 (5 bases). The sequenced sample was memory CD4+ T cells from blood. The source of this sequence is an adult in good health and CMV-seronegative. The CDR3 DNA follows: TGCGCCAGCAGCCTCCGGACTCGGGGGGGCACTGAAGCTTTCTTT. Its translation is CASSLRTRGGTEAFF.